These 8 T cell receptor beta chains came from one sample sequenced in a study of OX40 agonist ivuxolimab in advanced cancers. Libraries were prepared by immunoSEQ multiplex PCR; TCRdb keeps only in-frame clonotypes and omits some of them. The sample lists about 20,000 clones, 80% to 90% occurring once. Sequences were derived from CD4+ or CD8+ T cells sorted from blood, sampled in a trial of the OX40 agonist ivuxolimab. The origin of the receptors is an adult with an advanced solid tumor such as melanoma, head and neck, liver or kidney cancer.

The chain employs TRBV28 and TRBJ1-1; D is undetermined. V was cut by 6 bases and J by 3 bases, with 17 bases left in between. The germline CDR1 and CDR2 sequences are MDHEN and SYDVKM. This CDR3 spans 15 amino acids. The DNA for the CDR3 is TGTGCCAGCAGCCCCTCAGCCGGGGTGGACACTGAAGCTTTCTTT. This codes for CASSPSAGVDTEAFF.

The V and J genes are TRBV28 and TRBJ2-7; tentatively, D is TRBD1 (6 bases). V gave up 7 bases and J gave up 0 bases, with 19 bases separating them. CDR1 and CDR2 (germline): MDHEN, SYDVKM. The CDR3 covers 16 residues. The CDR3 here is CASTPGVLNLSYEQYF. Written as DNA, the CDR3 is TGTGCCAGCACCCCAGGGGTCCTGAACCTCTCCTACGAGCAGTACTTC.

V usage is TRBV4-1 and J usage is TRBJ2-1; 7 positions match TRBD1. With V trimmed by 1 base and J by 4 bases, 7 bases remained unmatched. There are 16 residues in the CDR3. The germline V gene encodes CDR1 MGHRA and CDR2 YSYEKL. The CDR3 spells CASSQVRDSEYNEQFF. In DNA, the CDR3 is TGCGCCAGCAGCCAAGTCCGGGACAGTGAATACAATGAGCAGTTCTTC.

V and J are TRBV27 and TRBJ2-6; tentatively, D is TRBD2 (5 bases). The V and J ends lost 6 bases and 0 bases respectively, with 18 bases between them. The CDR3 runs 18 residues. Germline V gene data show CDR1 as MNHEY and CDR2 as SMNVEV (reference sequence). The CDR3 region is CASRKGQRVSSGANVLTF. DNA for the CDR3: TGTGCCAGCAGGAAGGGCCAGAGGGTATCCTCTGGGGCCAACGTCCTGACTTTC.

The chain is built from TRBV7-2 and TRBJ2-1; D is unclear. V was shortened by 1 base and J by 1 base, with 5 bases between the two germline ends. Germline CDR1 SGHTA, CDR2 FQGNSA. The CDR3 spans 14 residues. The CDR3 sequence: CASSLGYSYNEQFF. CDR3 sequence (DNA): TGTGCCAGCAGCTTAGGGTATTCCTACAATGAGCAGTTCTTC.

There are a few counts of this clone. J is TRBJ1-1 and V is TRBV7-9; no firm D call. Per the germline V gene, CDR1 is SEHNR and CDR2 is FQNEAQ (reference sequence). V was trimmed by 1 base and J by 3 bases, leaving 6 bases between them. The CDR3 has 13 amino acids. CDR3 coding DNA: TGTGCCAGCAGCTTAGTCGGGTACACTGAAGCTTTCTTT. Translation: CASSLVGYTEAFF.

The rearrangement uses TRBV4-1 and TRBJ2-3; TRBD2 agrees at 12 bases. In germline, CDR1 is MGHRA, CDR2 YSYEKL. This CDR3 is 16 amino acids long. J gave up 5 bases and V 2 bases, and 5 bases lay outside the gene matches. The CDR3 sequence is CASSQRLAGELDTQYF. The CDR3 coding sequence is TGCGCCAGCAGCCAACGACTAGCGGGAGAGTTAGATACGCAGTATTTT.

This chain connects TRBV9 to TRBJ2-7; perhaps TRBD1 as D (6 bases). Between the trimmed V and J ends, which lost 7 bases and 7 bases, there was a span of 27 bases. Looked up from germline, CDR1 is SGDLS and CDR2 is YYNGEE. The CDR3 is 16 residues long. The CDR3 region has the DNA TGTGCCAGCTTGAAGGGGGATACAGGGAACCTCGGGGAGCAGTACTTC. Protein: CASLKGDTGNLGEQYF.